This T cell receptor beta chain appears in the sequencing data of a study of T cells in Graves' hyperthyroidism and ophthalmopathy. This clonotype was detected only a few times. Being one base from a much bigger clone, this may be a read error. The TCR beta CDR3 regions underwent amplification using RNA transcripts as the source. TCR CDR3 underwent first-round RT-PCR with the HTBI primer set. TCRdb reanalysed the multiplex PCR reads using MiXCR and keeps one entry per CDR3 protein. The repertoire includes 500,000 to 800,000 distinct CDR3 sequences, roughly 15% of them detected once, and approximately 12% sits in the top ten. PBMCs came from about 10 ml fresh peripheral blood. Trimming left V 3 bases short and J 7 bases short, with 25 bases between. The germline gives CDR1 SGHTA, CDR2 FQGNSA. This CDR3 contains 17 residues.

The TCR comes from a woman between 50 and 59 years old with Graves' ophthalmopathy. Sequencing input: blood. The rearrangement joins TRBV7-2 to TRBJ2-7, with a weak D call TRBD2 (6 bases). For the CDR3, the DNA is TGTGCCAGCAGCTTCCATAGGGACTTAACCGCTCGGGGGGAGCAGTACTTC. Translated: CASSFHRDLTARGEQYF.